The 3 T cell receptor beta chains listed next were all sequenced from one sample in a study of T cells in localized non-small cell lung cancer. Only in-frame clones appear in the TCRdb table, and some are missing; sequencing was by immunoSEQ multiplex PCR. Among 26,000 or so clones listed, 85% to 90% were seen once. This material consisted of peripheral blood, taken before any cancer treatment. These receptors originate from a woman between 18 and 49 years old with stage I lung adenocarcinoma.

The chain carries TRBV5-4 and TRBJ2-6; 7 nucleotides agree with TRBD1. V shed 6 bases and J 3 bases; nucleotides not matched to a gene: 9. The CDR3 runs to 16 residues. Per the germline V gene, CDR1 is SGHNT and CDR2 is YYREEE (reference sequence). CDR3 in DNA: TGTGCCAGCACCCGTGACCAGGGGGATGGGGCCAACGTCCTGACTTTC. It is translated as CASTRDQGDGANVLTF.

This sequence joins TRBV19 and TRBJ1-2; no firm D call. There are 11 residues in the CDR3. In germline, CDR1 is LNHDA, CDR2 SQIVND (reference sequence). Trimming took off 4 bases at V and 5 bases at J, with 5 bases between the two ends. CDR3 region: CASSKGYGYTF. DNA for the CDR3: TGTGCCAGTAGTAAGGGTTATGGCTACACCTTC.

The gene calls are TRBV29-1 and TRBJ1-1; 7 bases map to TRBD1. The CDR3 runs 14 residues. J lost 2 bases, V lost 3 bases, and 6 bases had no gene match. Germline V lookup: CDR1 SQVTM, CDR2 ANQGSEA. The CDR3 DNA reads TGCAGCGTTGACGTTACAGGGGTTAACACTGAAGCTTTCTTT. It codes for CSVDVTGVNTEAFF.